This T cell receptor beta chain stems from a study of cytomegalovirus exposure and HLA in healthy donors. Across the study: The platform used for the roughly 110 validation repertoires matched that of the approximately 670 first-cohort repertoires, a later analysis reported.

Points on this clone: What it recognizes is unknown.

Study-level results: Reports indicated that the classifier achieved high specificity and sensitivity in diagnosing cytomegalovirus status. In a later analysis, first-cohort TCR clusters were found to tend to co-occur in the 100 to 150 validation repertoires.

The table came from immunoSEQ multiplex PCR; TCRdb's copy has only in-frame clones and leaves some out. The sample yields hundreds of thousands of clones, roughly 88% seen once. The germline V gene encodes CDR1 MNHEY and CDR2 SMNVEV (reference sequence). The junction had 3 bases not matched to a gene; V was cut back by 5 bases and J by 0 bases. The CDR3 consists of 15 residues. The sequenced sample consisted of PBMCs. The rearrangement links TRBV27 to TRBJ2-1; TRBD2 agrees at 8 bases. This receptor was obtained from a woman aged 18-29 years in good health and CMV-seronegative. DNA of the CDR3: TGTGCCAGCAGTCGCGGGGGGAGCTCCTACAATGAGCAGTTCTTC. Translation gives CASSRGGSSYNEQFF.